A single sample gave rise to the 31 T cell receptor beta chains below, sequenced in a study of cytomegalovirus exposure and HLA in healthy donors. PCR used 60 Vbeta primers and 13 Jbeta primers. Profiled with immunoSEQ multiplex PCR; TCRdb holds only in-frame clones, not every one. The sample carries some 150,000 clones, around 76% recorded once. The specimen sequenced was PBMCs. Receptors originate from a woman aged 25 to 45 in good health and CMV-seropositive.

This clone was detected only a few times. This chain links TRBV16 with TRBJ1-3; unclear D gene. This CDR3 region has 14 residues. Trimming removed 4 bases at V and 3 bases at J, with 10 bases between. Germline-derived CDR1 and CDR2 are KGHSY and FQNENV. CDR3 DNA sequence: TGTGCCAGCAGCCGAGACACTGTTGGAAACACCATATATTTT. This sequence encodes CASSRDTVGNTIYF. Using reference TRBV16 and TRBJ1-3 for the parts outside the CDR3, the full variable domain is GEEVAQTPKHLVRGEGQKAKLYCAPIKGHSYVFWYQQVLKNEFKFLISFQNENVFDETGMPKERFSAKCLPNSPCSLEIQATKLEDSAVYFCASSRDTVGNTIYFGEGSWLTVV.

The chain combines TRBV5-6 with TRBJ1-2; D is possibly TRBD1 (5 bases). The germline CDR1 and CDR2 sequences are SGHDT and YYEEEE. Trimming shortened V by 2 bases and J by 4 bases, and 15 bases separated the two germline ends. CDR3 size: 15 residues. This chain's CDR3 is CASSFPGSLGYGYTF. The DNA for the CDR3 is TGTGCCAGCAGCTTTCCAGGGTCGTTGGGCTATGGCTACACCTTC.

The table lists this clone with a count of one. The chain recombines TRBV30 with TRBJ1-4, with D unresolved. The CDR3 totals 15 residues. CDR1 GTSNPN and CDR2 SVGIG come from the germline V gene (reference sequence). Trimming cost V 5 bases and J 5 bases, with 18 bases left between them. The CDR3 nucleotides read TGTGCCTGGCGGGTGAGGGTAGCCCCGAATGAAAAACTGTTTTTT. Translated, it gives CAWRVRVAPNEKLFF. Using reference TRBV30 and TRBJ1-4 for the parts outside the CDR3, the full variable domain is SQTIHQWPATLVQPVGSPLSLECTVEGTSNPNLYWYRQAAGRGLQLLFYSVGIGQISSEVPQNLSASRPQDRQFILSSKKLLLSDSGFYLCAWRVRVAPNEKLFFGSGTQLSVL.

CDR3 DNA: TGTGCCAGTAGCCAGCGGACCTGGGGGGAAGAGACCCAGTACTTC. Residues: CASSQRTWGEETQYF. The genes are TRBV19 and TRBJ2-5; tentative D call: TRBD2 (6 bases). V lost 6 bases to trimming and J lost 3 bases, with 17 bases between them. CDR3 size: 15 residues. The germline gives CDR1 LNHDA, CDR2 SQIVND (reference sequence). The full variable domain, rest sourced from reference TRBV19 and TRBJ2-5, is DGGITQSPKYLFRKEGQNVTLSCEQNLNHDAMYWYRQDPGQGLRLIYYSQIVNDFQKGDIAEGYSVSREKKESFPLTVTSAQKNPTAFYLCASSQRTWGEETQYFGPGTRLLVL.

The chain has TRBV6-1 and TRBJ1-2; weak D call: TRBD1 (5 bases). CDR1 is MNHNS and CDR2 is SASEGT in the germline V gene. Deletions cut 11 bases from V and 2 bases from J, with 15 bases between. The CDR3 extends over 13 amino acids. The CDR3 is CAGGGGTNYGYTF. The DNA for the CDR3 is TGTGCCGGCGGCGGAGGGACGAACTATGGCTACACCTTC.

This clone was counted a few times. This chain joins TRBV6-1 and TRBJ1-1; D unclear. The CDR3 is 13 residues long. Trimming cost V 6 bases and J 2 bases, with 10 bases left between them. Germline CDR1 is MNHNS and CDR2 is SASEGT. CDR3 DNA sequence: TGTGCCAGCAGCACCGAGGCTAACACTGAAGCTTTCTTT. This translates into CASSTEANTEAFF.

In its sample, this clone was seen many times. The chain carries TRBV6-5 and TRBJ2-7; D is undetermined. This CDR3 is 11 amino acids long. Between the trimmed V and J ends, which lost 3 bases and 8 bases, there was a span of 8 bases. CDR1 and CDR2 from the germline V gene are MNHEY and SVGAGI. CDR3 loop: CASSYGPKQYF. CDR3 sequence (DNA): TGTGCCAGCAGTTATGGCCCCAAGCAGTACTTC.

The rearrangement links TRBV6-1 to TRBJ2-5; possibly TRBD2 for D (6 bases). The germline V gene has CDR1 MNHNS and CDR2 SASEGT. Trimming stripped 4 bases from V and 0 bases from J, with 12 bases between. The CDR3 sequence is 15 residues long. The CDR3 DNA reads TGTGCCAGCAGTGGGCTGGGACTGAACCAAGAGACCCAGTACTTC. This encodes CASSGLGLNQETQYF.

The V and J genes are TRBV2 and TRBJ1-3; D is uncertain. With 7 bases removed from V and 0 bases from J, the gap between germline ends came to 10 bases. The germline V gene encodes CDR1 SNHLY and CDR2 FYNNEI. The CDR3 has 14 amino acids. CDR3 bases: TGTGCCAGCAAAAGAGCCGGCTCTGGAAACACCATATATTTT. The encoded protein is CASKRAGSGNTIYF.

The chain has TRBV25-1 and TRBJ2-3, with TRBD2 matching 7 bases. This CDR3 contains 14 residues. V lost 7 bases to trimming and J lost 0 bases; unmatched junction nucleotides: 4. Per germline, CDR1 MGHDK and CDR2 SYGVNS. The CDR3 DNA follows: TGTGCCAGCAAAACTAGCGCCAGCACAGATACGCAGTATTTT. It translates to CASKTSASTDTQYF.

This clone was recorded once. The chain uses TRBV7-2 and TRBJ2-1; TRBD2 matches at 8 bases. The CDR3 extends over 17 amino acids. Germline V gene lookup returns CDR1 SGHTA and CDR2 FQGNSA. The V segment lost 6 bases and the J segment 1 base; nucleotides outside the gene matches: 11. The CDR3 bases are TGTGCCAGCAGGACAGTGGGGACTAGTAGTTCCTACAATGAGCAGTTCTTC. It is translated as CASRTVGTSSSYNEQFF.

The chain is built from TRBV7-2 and TRBJ1-6, with TRBD1 matching over 7 bases. The CDR3 covers 13 residues. Germline trimming cut 4 bases from V and 8 bases from J; bases unmatched to any gene: 2. From germline, CDR1 is SGHTA and CDR2 FQGNSA. The CDR3 loop reads CASSSTGYSPLHF. The DNA for the CDR3 is TGTGCCAGCAGCTCGACAGGGTATTCACCCCTCCACTTT.

The chain carries TRBV28 and TRBJ2-7; 14 nucleotides align to TRBD2. The CDR3 runs to 17 residues. Unmatched junction bases numbered 6, after V lost 2 bases and J lost 3 bases. Germline-derived CDR1 and CDR2 are MDHEN and SYDVKM. The CDR3 DNA reads as TGTGCCAGCAGTTTAACCCTGACTAGCGGGGGGGTCTACGAGCAGTACTTC. Translation gives CASSLTLTSGGVYEQYF.

This rearrangement joins TRBV15 to TRBJ2-3; tentative D call: TRBD2 (6 bases). V shed 2 bases and J shed 3 bases, with 18 bases lying between them. The CDR3 contains 17 residues. Per germline, CDR1 LNHNV and CDR2 YYDKDF (reference sequence). The CDR3 sequence is CATSRSRLADYTDTQYF. The DNA for the CDR3 is TGTGCCACCAGCAGATCTCGATTAGCGGACTATACAGATACGCAGTATTTT.

The rearrangement links TRBV2 to TRBJ2-1, with TRBD2 matching 12 bases. From germline, CDR1 is SNHLY and CDR2 FYNNEI. Losses at the gene ends were 3 bases for V and 4 bases for J; bases not matched to a gene: 7. The length of the CDR3 is 17 residues. The CDR3 reads CASSEASGGALYNEQFF. The CDR3, as DNA: TGTGCCAGCAGTGAGGCTAGCGGGGGGGCCCTTTACAATGAGCAGTTCTTC.

The J gene is TRBJ2-7, the V gene TRBV2; D gene unclear. V lost 3 bases and J lost 1, with 7 bases in between. The germline V gene has CDR1 SNHLY and CDR2 FYNNEI. This CDR3 has 13 amino acids. The CDR3 sequence is CASSERPSYEQYF. The CDR3 DNA sequence: TGTGCCAGCAGTGAGAGGCCTTCCTACGAGCAGTACTTC.

V usage is TRBV28 and J usage is TRBJ1-6; D not resolved. The CDR3 is made up of 14 amino acids. The germline CDR1 and CDR2 sequences are MDHEN and SYDVKM. The germline V and J ends were trimmed by 7 bases and 0 bases, with 7 bases remaining between them. CDR3 sequence reads: CASIGSSYNSPLHF. The CDR3 bases are TGTGCCAGCATCGGGAGCTCCTATAATTCACCCCTCCACTTT. Full variable domain (rest looked up from reference TRBV28 and TRBJ1-6): DVKVTQSSRYLVKRTGEKVFLECVQDMDHENMFWYRQDPGLGLRLIYFSYDVKMKEKGDIPEGYSVSREKKERFSLILESASTNQTSMYLCASIGSSYNSPLHFGNGTRLTVT.

This clone has a handful of counts. This chain uses TRBV5-8 with TRBJ2-5, with D possibly TRBD1 on 6 matching bases. With the DNA end fitting TRBJ2-7 better, the J assignment may be wrong. The CDR3 sequence is 16 residues long. Germline CDR1 SGHTS, CDR2 YDEGEE. The CDR3 bases are TGTGCCAGCAGCTTGGTACAAGGGACATCCCTTTACGAGCAGTACTTC. Residues: CASSLVQGTSLYEQYF.

The rearrangement joins TRBV10-1 to TRBJ1-1, with D maybe TRBD1 (6 bases). The CDR3 sequence is 16 residues long. Trimming shortened V by 4 bases and J by 4 bases, and 19 bases separated the two germline ends. The germline CDR1 and CDR2 sequences are WNHNN and SYGVQD (reference sequence). The CDR3 DNA follows: TGCGCCAGCAGTGGATCCTTGGGCCAGGGGTTCACTGAAGCTTTCTTT. Its protein product is CASSGSLGQGFTEAFF.

CDR3 nucleotide sequence: TGTGCCATCGCTGGCGGCCCCGACAGTTACACAGATACGCAGTATTTT. This codes for CAIAGGPDSYTDTQYF. The chain joins TRBV10-3 to TRBJ2-3; TRBD1 is a possible D gene (5 bases). Germline-derived CDR1 and CDR2 are ENHRY and SYGVKD. The length of the CDR3 is 16 residues. Trimming pared 8 bases from V and 2 bases from J, leaving 20 bases between.

V is TRBV27 and J is TRBJ2-7, with 10 bases matching TRBD2. The length of the CDR3 is 17 residues. Germline assignment: CDR1 MNHEY and CDR2 SMNVEV (reference sequence). Trimming cost V 2 bases and J 6 bases; bases outside gene matches: 13. CDR3 DNA sequence: TGTGCCAGCAGTTTACTTTACCCAGCGGGAGGGCTTGGCGAGCAGTACTTC. Protein sequence: CASSLLYPAGGLGEQYF.

With regard to this clone: The sample carries other DNA sequences with the same CDR3. The CDR3 reads CASSVGVSSGNTIYF. The CDR3 region has the DNA TGTGCCAGCAGCGTCGGGGTTAGCTCTGGAAACACCATATATTTT. V usage is TRBV9 and J usage is TRBJ1-3; D uncertain. V lost 2 bases, J lost 0 bases, and 9 bases lay in between. This CDR3 is 15 amino acids long. CDR1 is SGDLS, CDR2 YYNGEE, per germline.

The chain has TRBV5-4 and TRBJ2-2; the D is unclear. The germline V and J ends were trimmed by 0 bases and 4 bases, with 10 bases remaining between them. The CDR3 totals 15 residues. CDR1 is SGHNT and CDR2 is YYREEE in the germline V gene (reference sequence). CDR3 in amino acids: CASSLGLRPTGELFF. CDR3 sequence (DNA): TGTGCCAGCAGCTTGGGATTGCGGCCCACCGGGGAGCTGTTTTTT.

The chain employs TRBV19 and TRBJ2-6, with D possibly TRBD1 on 6 matching bases. Germline lookup yields CDR1 LNHDA and CDR2 SQIVND (reference sequence). Trimming removed 9 bases at V and 2 bases at J, with 11 bases between. The CDR3 is 14 residues long. CDR3 in DNA: TGTGCCAGCGTACAGGGTACTGGGGCCAACGTCCTGACTTTC. Protein product: CASVQGTGANVLTF.

The J gene is TRBJ2-2, the V gene TRBV7-6; possible D gene TRBD2, 5 bases. The germline V gene has CDR1 SGHVS and CDR2 FNYEAQ. This CDR3 has 13 residues. The V end lost 5 bases, the J end lost 6 bases, and 10 bases lay between the germline ends. This CDR3 is CASSRPGAGELFF. CDR3 DNA sequence: TGTGCCAGCAGCCGGCCCGGGGCCGGGGAGCTGTTTTTT.

This clone came up a few times. The gene calls are TRBV2 and TRBJ2-1, with D possibly TRBD2 on 9 matching bases. Germline V gene sequence: CDR1 SNHLY, CDR2 FYNNEI. This CDR3 has 17 amino acids. V dropped 10 bases and J dropped 3 bases, with 25 bases sitting between them. This CDR3 is CANQGALSGSNYNEQFF. The CDR3 DNA reads TGTGCCAACCAGGGGGCTCTTAGCGGGAGTAACTACAATGAGCAGTTCTTC.

The chain employs TRBV4-3 and TRBJ2-1, with 13 positions matching TRBD2. Germline CDR1 and CDR2: LGHNA and YSLEER. The CDR3 spans 19 residues. Trimming took 0 bases from V and 3 from J; bases not matched to a gene: 8. The CDR3 coding sequence is TGCGCCAGCAGCCAAGAGCCCCGACTAGCGGGAGGTGGCTACAATGAGCAGTTCTTC. As protein: CASSQEPRLAGGGYNEQFF.

The chain joins TRBV9 to TRBJ2-4, with D uncertain. The CDR3 is 15 amino acids. Deletions cut 0 bases from V and 1 base from J, with 8 bases between. Germline values: CDR1 SGDLS, CDR2 YYNGEE. Here the CDR3 reads CASSVEAGAKNIQYF. As DNA, the CDR3 is TGTGCCAGCAGCGTAGAGGCCGGGGCCAAAAACATTCAGTACTTC.

This chain joins TRBV4-3 and TRBJ1-5, with 8 nucleotides matching TRBD1. This CDR3 is built from 15 residues. The germline V gene has CDR1 LGHNA and CDR2 YSLEER. The V segment lost 4 bases and the J segment 2 bases; nucleotides outside the gene matches: 4. CDR3 coding DNA: TGCGCCAGCAGCCCGGACAGGGTTCGCAATCAGCCCCAGCATTTT. It is translated as CASSPDRVRNQPQHF.

This clone appeared a few times. The sample carries other DNA sequences with the same CDR3. The chain couples TRBV6-5 to TRBJ1-1; the D gene is possibly TRBD1 (5 bases). The V end lost 2 bases, the J end lost 3 bases, and 10 bases lay between the germline ends. The germline gives CDR1 MNHEY, CDR2 SVGAGI. CDR3 length: 14 residues. CDR3 sequence reads: CASSYAAGYTEAFF. CDR3 sequence (DNA): TGTGCCAGCAGTTACGCCGCAGGGTACACTGAAGCTTTCTTT.

The J gene is TRBJ1-5, the V gene TRBV28; no reliable D call. The ends were cut back, 4 bases at V and 4 bases at J, with 17 bases in the middle. Germline V gene lookup returns CDR1 MDHEN and CDR2 SYDVKM. The CDR3 is 16 residues long. The CDR3 region is CASSSAGQVRNQPQHF. CDR3 nucleotide sequence: TGTGCCAGCAGTTCCGCAGGTCAAGTGCGTAATCAGCCCCAGCATTTT.